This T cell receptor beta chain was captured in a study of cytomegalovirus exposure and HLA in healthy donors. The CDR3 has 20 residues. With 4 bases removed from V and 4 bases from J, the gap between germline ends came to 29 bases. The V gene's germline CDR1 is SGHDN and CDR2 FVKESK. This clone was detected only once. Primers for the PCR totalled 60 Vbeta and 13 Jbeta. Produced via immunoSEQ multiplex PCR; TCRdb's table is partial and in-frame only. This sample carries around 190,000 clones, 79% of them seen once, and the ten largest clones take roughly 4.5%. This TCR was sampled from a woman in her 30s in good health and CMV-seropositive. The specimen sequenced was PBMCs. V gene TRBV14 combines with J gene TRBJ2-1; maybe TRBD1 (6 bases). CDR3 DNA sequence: TGTGCCAGCAGCCCAAGGGGGAGAGGTTTGGACTCAACGCAATACAATGAGCAGTTCTTC. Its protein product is CASSPRGRGLDSTQYNEQFF.